One and the same sample provided the 11 T cell receptor beta chains below, sequenced in a study of beta chain features in type 1 diabetes. Study results and limitations: TCRB CDR3s were moderately but significantly shorter in Type 1 diabetes patients in all four CD4+ subsets.

Expressed TCRB transcripts were sequenced, since all the RNA that had been isolated was reverse transcribed. Clones were read by immunoSEQ multiplex PCR, and TCRdb kept only the in-frame ones, dropping some. Counted here are hundreds of thousands of clones, about an eighth occurring once; the ten biggest clones make up just under 0.04%. Their antigen targets remain unknown. The specimen sequenced was naive CD4+ T cells from blood. The origin of the receptors is a man younger than 35 with type 1 diabetes.

A word on this clone: Other DNA variants within this sample encode the same CDR3. This chain links TRBV30 with TRBJ2-1; possible D gene TRBD2, 6 bases. In germline, CDR1 is GTSNPN, CDR2 SVGIG (reference sequence). CDR3 size: 15 residues. Trimming removed 0 bases at V and 0 bases at J, with 9 bases between. The CDR3 spells CAWSVRGSSYNEQFF. The CDR3 nucleotides read TGTGCCTGGAGTGTACGGGGGAGCTCCTACAATGAGCAGTTCTTC.

A note on this clone: Other DNA sequences in this specimen translate into the identical CDR3. This chain connects TRBV30 to TRBJ1-5, with a tentative D call TRBD1 (6 bases). Per the germline V gene, CDR1 is GTSNPN and CDR2 is SVGIG (reference sequence). The germline V and J ends were trimmed by 2 bases and 6 bases, with 11 bases remaining between them. The CDR3 is 13 amino acids. As DNA, the CDR3 is TGTGCCTGGAGTAAGGGGGGGGGTCAGCCCCAGCATTTT. It codes for CAWSKGGGQPQHF.

This clone turned up a few times. This chain uses TRBV10-3 with TRBJ1-2, with TRBD1 matching over 10 bases. Germline CDR1 reads ENHRY; CDR2 reads SYGVKD. The CDR3 is 14 amino acids. V was clipped by 4 bases and J by 5 bases; unmatched bases: 4. This CDR3 is CAISAGTGEYGYTF. In DNA, the CDR3 is TGTGCCATCAGTGCCGGGACAGGGGAATATGGCTACACCTTC.

This clone has just a few counts. The chain links TRBV9 to TRBJ2-2; D possibly corresponds to TRBD2 (7 bases). Germline CDR1 is SGDLS and CDR2 is YYNGEE. CDR3 length: 16 amino acids. The V gene lost 4 bases and the J gene lost 7 bases, with 20 bases spanning the gap. The CDR3 region is CASSPFLGGAVGELFF. DNA of the CDR3: TGTGCCAGCAGCCCCTTTTTGGGGGGGGCGGTCGGGGAGCTGTTTTTT.

The V call is TRBV29-1, the J call TRBJ2-7; D may correspond to TRBD1 or TRBD2 (6 bases each). The CDR3 is 12 residues long. The germline V gene has CDR1 SQVTM and CDR2 ANQGSEA. Trimming removed 3 bases from V and 7 bases from J, with 13 bases in between. For the CDR3, the DNA is TGCAGCGTTGAGAGGGGGGCGGAGGAGCAGTACTTC. This translates into CSVERGAEEQYF.

This clone was seen only a few times. This chain uses TRBV30 with TRBJ1-4; the D gene is possibly TRBD1 (6 bases). CDR1 and CDR2 (germline): GTSNPN, SVGIG (reference sequence). V lost 1 base and J 8 bases, leaving 11 bases between the germline ends. This CDR3 has 13 residues. The CDR3 spells CAWSAGQLEKLFF. For the CDR3, the DNA is TGTGCCTGGAGTGCAGGACAGTTAGAAAAACTGTTTTTT. Full variable domain (outside the CDR3, taken from reference TRBV30 and TRBJ1-4): SQTIHQWPATLVQPVGSPLSLECTVEGTSNPNLYWYRQAAGRGLQLLFYSVGIGQISSEVPQNLSASRPQDRQFILSSKKLLLSDSGFYLCAWSAGQLEKLFFGSGTQLSVL.

The chain employs TRBV5-4 and TRBJ1-6; TRBD1 matches 10 bases. The CDR3 sequence is 16 residues long. Germline lookup yields CDR1 SGHNT and CDR2 YYREEE (reference sequence). The V and J ends lost 3 bases and 9 bases, in that order; junction bases with no gene match: 9. CDR3 amino acids: CASSWDRGALVSPLHF. DNA for the CDR3: TGTGCCAGCAGCTGGGACAGGGGCGCGCTGGTTTCACCCCTCCACTTT. The full variable domain, with the rest looked up from reference TRBV5-4 and TRBJ1-6, is ETGVTQSPTHLIKTRGQQVTLRCSSQSGHNTVSWYQQALGQGPQFIFQYYREEENGRGNFPPRFSGLQFPNYSSELNVNALELDDSALYLCASSWDRGALVSPLHFGNGTRLTVT.

This clone was seen a few times. J is TRBJ2-2 and V is TRBV4-1; 10 positions agree with TRBD2. Germline loops: CDR1 MGHRA, CDR2 YSYEKL. J gave up 7 bases and V 1 base, and 12 bases lay outside the gene matches. CDR3 length: 18 amino acids. This chain's CDR3 is CASSQAWLAGAASGELFF. CDR3 in DNA: TGCGCCAGCAGCCAAGCGTGGCTAGCGGGGGCCGCCAGCGGGGAGCTGTTTTTT.

V and J are TRBV15 and TRBJ2-7; TRBD2 matches 10 bases. Trimming cost V 8 bases and J 7 bases; bases outside gene matches: 14. Germline CDR1 is LNHNV and CDR2 is YYDKDF (reference sequence). The CDR3 loop spans 15 amino acids. In DNA, the CDR3 is TGTGCCACCGCAAGAGTTAAAGCGGGAGGGCCGGAGCAGTACTTC. This codes for CATARVKAGGPEQYF.

This clone was detected a few times. CDR3 DNA: TGTGCCAGCAGTTTAACAGGGGGGTATACCGGGGAGCTGTTTTTT. It codes for CASSLTGGYTGELFF. The chain couples TRBV28 to TRBJ2-2; TRBD1 matches 8 bases. This CDR3 has 15 residues. Trimming removed 2 bases from V and 5 bases from J; junction bases left unmatched: 4. Germline V gives CDR1 MDHEN, CDR2 SYDVKM.

As DNA, the CDR3 is TGCAGCGTCCCGTCGGGGGGCTCCTACAATGAGCAGTTCTTC. Amino acids: CSVPSGGSYNEQFF. This sequence joins TRBV29-1 and TRBJ2-1; 7 bases line up with TRBD2. V lost 6 bases, J lost 0 bases, and 5 bases stayed unmatched. Germline V gives CDR1 SQVTM, CDR2 ANQGSEA. This CDR3 has 14 amino acids.